The 22 T cell receptor beta chains presented below share a single source sample, sequenced in a study of cytomegalovirus exposure and HLA in healthy donors. Primers: 60 Vbeta forward and 13 Jbeta reverse. Method: immunoSEQ multiplex PCR; TCRdb's copy keeps in-frame clones and lacks some. This table holds more than 85,000 clones, about 77% found once. Sequenced material: PBMCs. The receptor set was obtained from a woman in her 50s in good health and CMV-seropositive.

The chain employs TRBV18 and TRBJ2-1; 10 bases map to TRBD1. The germline V gene encodes CDR1 KGHSH and CDR2 LQKENI. Germline trimming cut 3 bases from V and 2 bases from J; bases unmatched to any gene: 1. The CDR3 runs to 15 residues. CDR3 residues: CASSPGQGAYNEQFF. The CDR3 DNA is TGTGCCAGCTCACCTGGACAGGGGGCCTACAATGAGCAGTTCTTC. The full variable domain, its missing parts supplied by reference TRBV18 and TRBJ2-1, is NAGVMQNPRHLVRRRGQEARLRCSPMKGHSHVYWYRQLPEEGLKFMVYLQKENIIDESGMPKERFSAEFPKEGPSILRIQQVVRGDSAAYFCASSPGQGAYNEQFFGPGTRLTVL.

This clone was seen only a few times. J is TRBJ1-3 and V is TRBV18; 8 bases fit TRBD1. This CDR3 is built from 14 residues. The J segment lost 4 bases and the V segment lost 5 bases, leaving 4 bases of the junction unmatched. The germline gives CDR1 KGHSH, CDR2 LQKENI. CDR3: CASSFDRGGNTIYF. The CDR3, as DNA: TGTGCCAGCTCATTTGACAGGGGAGGAAACACCATATATTTT.

This CDR3 reads CSVGLAGYEQYF. The CDR3 region has the DNA TGCAGCGTTGGGCTTGCTGGCTACGAGCAGTACTTC. V gene TRBV29-1 combines with J gene TRBJ2-7; D ambiguous. Germline V gene sequence: CDR1 SQVTM, CDR2 ANQGSEA. The V gene lost 4 bases and the J gene lost 3 bases, with 10 bases spanning the gap. The CDR3 extends over 12 amino acids.

As concerns this clone: At one end the junction does not follow the germline gene, possibly because of a read error. The chain is built from TRBV7-7 and TRBJ2-5; the match to TRBD2 covers 13 bases. CDR3 length: 16 residues. CDR1 and CDR2 from the germline V gene are SSHAT and FNYEAQ (reference sequence). CDR3 residues: CASSPGLAGEQETQYF. As DNA, the CDR3 is TGTGCTAGCAGCCCTGGACTAGCGGGGGAGCAAGAGACCCAGTACTTC. Combining the CDR3 with reference TRBV7-7 and TRBJ2-5 gives the whole variable domain GAGVSQSPRYKVTKRGQDVTLRCDPISSHATLYWYQQALGQGPEFLTYFNYEAQPDKSGLPSDRFSAERPEGSISTLTIQRTEQRDSAMYRCASSPGLAGEQETQYFGPGTRLLVL.

This clone was seen only once. The chain's CDR3 is CASSELSVGWIKTQYF. DNA for the CDR3: TGTGCCAGCAGTGAACTGTCAGTCGGGTGGATCAAGACCCAGTACTTC. V is TRBV6-1 and J is TRBJ2-5; no clear D gene. Germline CDR1 and CDR2: MNHNS and SASEGT. Trimming removed 2 bases from V and 6 bases from J, with 19 bases in between. This CDR3 is 16 amino acids long.

J is TRBJ1-6 and V is TRBV7-9, with D uncertain. V gave up 4 bases and J gave up 8 bases, with 15 bases separating them. Germline values: CDR1 SEHNR, CDR2 FQNEAQ (reference sequence). The CDR3 totals 15 residues. CDR3 amino acids: CASSSSARRDSPLHF. The CDR3 DNA reads TGTGCCAGCAGCTCCTCGGCCCGGAGAGATTCACCCCTCCACTTT.

This clone was found a few times. The chain couples TRBV27 to TRBJ2-5; D gene ambiguous. V lost 9 bases to trimming and J lost 5 bases, with 10 bases between them. In germline, CDR1 is MNHEY, CDR2 SMNVEV (reference sequence). This CDR3 region has 11 residues. The CDR3 DNA is TGTGCCAGTATGACCAGGGAGACCCAGTACTTC. Encoded protein: CASMTRETQYF.

V gene TRBV7-9 combines with J gene TRBJ2-7; no reliable D call. This CDR3 region has 14 residues. V lost 3 bases and J lost 2, with 11 bases in between. CDR1 is SEHNR, CDR2 FQNEAQ, per germline (reference sequence). The CDR3 reads CASSLSTAPYEQYF. Written as DNA, the CDR3 is TGTGCCAGCAGCTTGTCAACAGCCCCCTACGAGCAGTACTTC.

The V and J genes are TRBV4-1 and TRBJ2-5; 8 bases align to TRBD2. After removal of 1 base from V and 7 bases from J, the junction contained 8 bases not matched to a gene. CDR1 and CDR2 from the germline V gene are MGHRA and YSYEKL. This CDR3 has 15 amino acids. CDR3 sequence reads: CASSQGASGRGTQYF. The CDR3 nucleotides read TGCGCCAGCAGCCAAGGTGCGAGCGGGAGAGGGACCCAGTACTTC.

V usage is TRBV12-2 and J usage is TRBJ1-1; the D call in the table, TRBD1, was not verified against the DNA. TRBV12-2 is shown as a pseudogene. This CDR3 comprises 16 residues. The CDR3 DNA reads as TGTGCAAGTCGCTCTCGACAGGTAAGGGGAAACACTGAAGCTTTCTTT. Encoded protein: CASRSRQVRGNTEAFF.

The rearrangement uses TRBV5-6 and TRBJ2-1; 9 nucleotides line up with TRBD2. V shed 0 bases, J shed 9 bases, and the junction held 7 bases outside the gene matches. Germline V lookup: CDR1 SGHDT, CDR2 YYEEEE. This CDR3 has 15 residues. CDR3 sequence reads: CASSLVSGGLAEQFF. Written as DNA, the CDR3 is TGTGCCAGCAGCTTGGTTAGCGGGGGTTTAGCTGAGCAGTTCTTC.

This clone was found once. The chain employs TRBV9 and TRBJ2-5; possible D gene TRBD1, 6 bases. The J call may be in error: the DNA end matches TRBJ2-7 better. The germline V gene has CDR1 SGDLS and CDR2 YYNGEE. This CDR3 spans 16 amino acids. CDR3: CASSVDRDTASYEQYF. DNA of the CDR3: TGTGCCAGCAGCGTAGATCGGGACACCGCCTCCTACGAGCAGTACTTC.

The genes are TRBV19 and TRBJ2-1; 7 positions agree with TRBD2. V shed 10 bases and J 9 bases; nucleotides not matched to a gene: 18. The CDR3 length is 15 residues. Germline assignment: CDR1 LNHDA and CDR2 SQIVND (reference sequence). In DNA form, the CDR3 reads TGTGCCACAGTGAAGGCCAGCGGGGTCGAGGGTGAGCAGTTCTTC. This translates into CATVKASGVEGEQFF.

V usage is TRBV7-6 and J usage is TRBJ2-7, with D tentatively TRBD2 (5 bases). The length of the CDR3 is 13 residues. Trimming shortened V by 1 base and J by 5 bases, and 9 bases separated the two germline ends. Germline V gene data show CDR1 as SGHVS and CDR2 as FNYEAQ. CDR3 sequence: CASSLGTWDEQYF. The DNA of the CDR3 is TGTGCCAGCAGCTTAGGGACTTGGGACGAGCAGTACTTC.

This chain uses TRBV5-1 with TRBJ1-1; possibly TRBD1 for D (5 bases). Germline V gives CDR1 SGHRS, CDR2 YFSETQ. The CDR3 is 15 residues long. Trimming took 2 bases from V and 1 from J, leaving 12 bases between them. The CDR3 region is CASSLIQGGNTEAFF. In nucleotides, the CDR3 is TGCGCCAGCAGCTTAATCCAGGGAGGGAACACTGAAGCTTTCTTT.

This clone has only a few counts. This chain uses TRBV4-1 with TRBJ2-1; maybe TRBD2 (6 bases). V was pared by 5 bases and J by 8 bases, with 16 bases between. CDR1 and CDR2 from the germline V gene are MGHRA and YSYEKL. CDR3 length: 14 residues. The CDR3 region is CASSGLQKRDEQFF. CDR3 bases: TGCGCCAGCAGCGGACTTCAGAAGCGGGATGAGCAGTTCTTC.

The chain has TRBV6-1 and TRBJ1-2; possible D gene TRBD1, 6 bases. Germline lookup yields CDR1 MNHNS and CDR2 SASEGT. The V and J ends lost 6 bases and 4 bases respectively, with 12 bases between them. The CDR3 is 13 residues long. The CDR3 protein is CASSPGHSYGYTF. The DNA of the CDR3 is TGTGCCAGCAGCCCGGGACACAGCTATGGCTACACCTTC.

The J gene is TRBJ1-5, the V gene TRBV2; 7 bases line up with TRBD1. J was trimmed by 4 bases and V by 6 bases; bases with no gene match: 9. This CDR3 comprises 15 residues. Germline V gene data show CDR1 as SNHLY and CDR2 as FYNNEI. Here the CDR3 DNA reads TGTGCCAGCAGCAACGACCCGGGACAGAATCAGCCCCAGCATTTT. Protein product: CASSNDPGQNQPQHF. Full variable domain (outside the CDR3, taken from reference TRBV2 and TRBJ1-5): EPEVTQTPSHQVTQMGQEVILRCVPISNHLYFYWYRQILGQKVEFLVSFYNNEISEKSEIFDDQFSVERPDGSNFTLKIRSTKLEDSAMYFCASSNDPGQNQPQHFGDGTRLSIL.

This chain uses TRBV5-4 with TRBJ1-1, with TRBD1 matching 11 bases. J lost 1 base, V lost 6 bases, and 20 bases had no gene match. The CDR3 contains 20 residues. CDR1 and CDR2 from the germline V gene are SGHNT and YYREEE (reference sequence). The CDR3 here is CASTSVSGTGGGGANTEAFF. DNA of the CDR3: TGTGCCAGCACCTCCGTGTCCGGGACAGGGGGAGGAGGAGCGAACACTGAAGCTTTCTTT.

The chain links TRBV9 to TRBJ1-6, with 7 bases fitting TRBD1. The V segment lost 4 bases and the J segment 3 bases; nucleotides outside the gene matches: 4. This CDR3 has 15 residues. CDR1 is SGDLS, CDR2 YYNGEE, per germline. The chain's CDR3 is CASSNRDSYNSPLHF. The CDR3 coding sequence is TGTGCCAGCAGCAACCGGGACAGCTATAATTCACCCCTCCACTTT.

In its sample, this clone was seen a few times. The chain uses TRBV25-1 and TRBJ1-1, with 9 bases matching TRBD1. The V segment lost 9 bases and the J segment 4 bases; nucleotides outside the gene matches: 9. This CDR3 is 14 amino acids long. Germline V gives CDR1 MGHDK, CDR2 SYGVNS. The CDR3 nucleotides are TGTGCCAGTTCCGGGACAGGGTTGGGCACTGAAGCTTTCTTT. It yields the protein CASSGTGLGTEAFF.

The chain combines TRBV9 with TRBJ1-1; D remains ambiguous. The CDR3 extends over 16 amino acids. Germline CDR1 is SGDLS and CDR2 is YYNGEE. Trimming shortened V by 0 bases and J by 5 bases, and 17 bases separated the two germline ends. The CDR3, as DNA: TGTGCCAGCAGCGTAGGAGACCGCGGTCGGGGTACTGAAGCTTTCTTT. Translation gives CASSVGDRGRGTEAFF.